The present entry profiles one T cell receptor beta chain with its context. This receptor's antigen is unknown. No base qualities exist here, and no much larger clone lies one base off it. Donors were healthy HIV-negative adults with no recently reported acute infections or vaccinations. Every donor was a Caucasian adult residing in Nashville, Tennessee, USA. In the unsorted samples, 85 million to 100 million PBMCs were counted, and genomic DNA was extracted using the QIAamp DNA Blood Mini kit. After blood collection by leukapheresis, PBMCs were isolated using Ficoll-Histopaque density gradient centrifugation and then cryopreserved in the vapor phase of liquid nitrogen. This entry belongs to a study of shared clonotypes between healthy human individuals (dated by TCRdb to 2018 to 2020). Regarding the complete study: A few men and two women, aged 18 to 49 years, made up the cohort. Per donor, leukapheresis produced somewhere between about 0.94 and 10 billion PBMCs. Different laboratories and diverse techniques were used to prepare libraries and sequence TCR repertoires, to increase sequencing depth and limit assay-specific biases. To estimate repertoire size and how much clonotypes are shared between individuals, the study performed deep sequencing of blood TCR repertoires from roughly five healthy adults. The study at large found these results: Pairwise subsampling led to the expectation that sequencing depth would affect the degree of clonotype sharing among donors. Sampling was limited to blood, and TCR repertoires in tissue likely differ from TCR repertoires in blood. The small number of donors limited the genetic and exposure-history diversity represented.

The V and J ends are trimmed by 8 bases and 5 bases, leaving 13 bases between them. Taken from cysteine to phenylalanine, the CDR3 has 13 residues. The CDR3 DNA has 39 bases and is translated from base 1. CDR1 and CDR2, looked up from the germline V gene, are MDHEN and SYDVKM. TCR CDR3 regions were amplified from genomic DNA by multiplex PCR using the deep immunoSEQ assay. Extracted genomic DNA from each cell subset was spread evenly across all wells of several immunoSEQ 96-well plates, with each plate serving as a replicate. For unsorted PBMC, 300 ng of genomic DNA, equivalent to around 30,000 T cell genomes, went into each replicate PCR. Genomic DNA from unsorted PBMC was sequenced over ten immunoSEQ deep assay plates. Purified libraries were measured with a Qubit 3.0 fluorometer, size-checked on a Bioanalyzer 2100, and measured again with the KAPA Library Quantification kit. Every immunoSEQ 96-well plate was sequenced on a separate single-read 150-cycle Illumina NextSeq 550 flow cell. The paper's data handling went like this. Because the immunoSEQ output included only junctional sequences and no quality scores, the filtering could not be the same as the filtering used for full-length reads. To assign V/J genes and CDR3, sequences were annotated against IMGT germline references using PyIR, a Python wrapper for IgBLAST v1.9. Reads were removed for weak V/J assignments (E-value above 1e-6), missing CDR3, stop codons, out-of-frame junctions, or ambiguous translated residues. V3J clonotypes were defined as sequences sharing an identical inferred V gene, J gene, and CDR3 amino acid sequence. The percentage overlap between two repertoires was calculated by dividing the number of shared unique clonotypes by the size of the smaller repertoire. RTK rarefaction, the Chao1 estimator, and Recon v2.1 estimates of unobserved clonotypes were used to assess repertoire richness. This is the immuneACCESS table as TCRdb keeps it, with only in-frame sequences that have V and J called. A part of the clones is gone; compared with another copy, unresolved V genes explain less than half, and the rest is unexplained. That table gives V, J and clone size, and the DNA gave D and trimming. Across this sample there are fewer than 650,000 clones, with about 80% seen only once. In total, the top ten clones hold about 12% of the sample.

The rearranged segments are TRBV28 and TRBJ1-5, with the identity of the D gene unclear. This receptor was identified in a woman between 40 and 55 years old in good health. Some clones in this sample may be carry-over from other donors' samples. Sample: PBMCs. The CDR3 protein sequence reads: CASLPNLDQPQHF. The nucleotide sequence is TGTGCCAGCCTACCTAATTTGGATCAGCCCCAGCATTTT.